This T cell receptor beta chain was found in a study of CD8 T cells in Susac syndrome. General study results and limits: That the number of individuals in its TCR sequencing and HLA analysis was relatively small was acknowledged by the study.

It was with random hexamers that roughly 0.45 to 1 ug RNA was reverse transcribed. In TCRdb, the immunoSEQ multiplex PCR reads were re-called with MiXCR into one record per CDR3 protein. The sample carries some 110,000 distinct CDR3 sequences, approximately 93% recorded once. Fulfillment of recently defined diagnostic criteria for definite or probable disease was shown by the patients with Susac syndrome. This clonotype was picked up a small number of times. Its antigen is unidentified. CDR1 is MNHEY, CDR2 SMNVEV, per germline (reference sequence). The CDR3 runs to 13 residues. V was shortened by 2 bases and J by 3 bases, with 5 bases between the two germline ends.

Sequenced: CD8+ T cells from PBMCs. The V and J genes are TRBV27 and TRBJ2-1, with D possibly being TRBD2 (5 bases). This TCR derives from a human donor with Susac syndrome. The CDR3, as DNA: TGTGCCAGCAGTTTAGAGGGCTACAATGAGCAGTTCTTC. Its protein product is CASSLEGYNEQFF.